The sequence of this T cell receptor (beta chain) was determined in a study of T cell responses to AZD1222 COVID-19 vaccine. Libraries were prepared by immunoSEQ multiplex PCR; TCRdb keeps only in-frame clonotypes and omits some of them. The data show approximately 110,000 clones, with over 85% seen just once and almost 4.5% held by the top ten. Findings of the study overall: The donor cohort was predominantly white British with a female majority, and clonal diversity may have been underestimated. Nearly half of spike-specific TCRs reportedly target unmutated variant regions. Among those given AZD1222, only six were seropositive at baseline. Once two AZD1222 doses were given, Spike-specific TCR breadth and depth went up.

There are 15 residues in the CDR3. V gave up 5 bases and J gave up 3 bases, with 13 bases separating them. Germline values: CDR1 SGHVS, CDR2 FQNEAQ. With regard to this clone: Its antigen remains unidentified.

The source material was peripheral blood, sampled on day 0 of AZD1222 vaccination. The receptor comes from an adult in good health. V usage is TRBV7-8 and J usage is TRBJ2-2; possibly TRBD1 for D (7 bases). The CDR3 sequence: CASSPAGGHTGELFF. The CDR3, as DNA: TGTGCCAGCAGCCCAGCAGGGGGGCACACCGGGGAGCTGTTTTTT.